This TCR beta chain was documented in a study of beta chain features in type 1 diabetes. Averaging around 110 mL, one heparinised blood draw came from each individual donor. This clone was counted a few times. The antigen remains undetermined. The study reverse transcribed the entire isolated RNA, so it sequenced expressed TCRB transcripts. Sequenced by immunoSEQ multiplex PCR; TCRdb stores in-frame clones only, minus some. The sample lists approximately 18,000 clones; about 53% were seen once. Study results and caveats: Among all four CD4+ subsets, Type 1 diabetes patients had TCRB CDR3s that were moderately but significantly shorter. Within patients, naive, central memory and Treg TCRB repertoires seemed more similar than within healthy donors. VDJ junctions from patients with type 1 diabetes contained fewer insertions and more deletions.

The CDR3 has 14 amino acids. Germline assignment: CDR1 SNHLY and CDR2 FYNNEI. The ends were cut back, 3 bases at V and 7 bases at J, with 15 bases in the middle. The chain joins TRBV2 to TRBJ1-1; TRBD1 is a possible D gene (6 bases). The receptor comes from a man in his late teens or twenties in good health. Sequenced input: stem cell memory CD4+ T cells from blood. For the CDR3, the DNA is TGTGCCAGCAGTGAGCTCCTTGGACAGATTGAAGCTTTCTTT. Translated: CASSELLGQIEAFF.